This TCR beta chain derives from a study of blood T cell repertoires in COVID-19. Assay: immunoSEQ multiplex PCR; the TCRdb copy retains only in-frame clones and omits some. The sample holds approximately 350,000 clones, about 86% seen once. V lost 3 bases to trimming and J lost 1 base; unmatched junction nucleotides: 12. From germline, CDR1 is GTSNPN and CDR2 SVGIG (reference sequence). This CDR3 comprises 17 residues. The chain carries TRBV30 and TRBJ2-3, with TRBD2 identical over 8 bases. This TCR was sampled from a woman aged 55-69 years with COVID-19, enrolled during active disease. What was sequenced was peripheral blood. The CDR3 loop reads CAWRAGSPAGGTDTQYF. The CDR3 coding sequence is TGTGCCTGGAGGGCCGGGTCCCCAGCGGGGGGCACAGATACGCAGTATTTT.